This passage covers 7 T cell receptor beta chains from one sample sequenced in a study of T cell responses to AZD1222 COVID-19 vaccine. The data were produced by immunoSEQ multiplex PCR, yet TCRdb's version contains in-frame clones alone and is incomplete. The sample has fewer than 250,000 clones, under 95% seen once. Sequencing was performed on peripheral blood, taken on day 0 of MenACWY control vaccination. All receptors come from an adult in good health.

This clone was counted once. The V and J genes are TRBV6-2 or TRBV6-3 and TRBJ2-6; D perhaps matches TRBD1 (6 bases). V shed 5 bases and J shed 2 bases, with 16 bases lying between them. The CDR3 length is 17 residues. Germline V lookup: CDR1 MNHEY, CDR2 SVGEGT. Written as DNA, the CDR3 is TGTGCCAGCAGTACTTCAACAGGGCCCGCTGGGGCCAACGTCCTGACTTTC. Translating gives CASSTSTGPAGANVLTF.

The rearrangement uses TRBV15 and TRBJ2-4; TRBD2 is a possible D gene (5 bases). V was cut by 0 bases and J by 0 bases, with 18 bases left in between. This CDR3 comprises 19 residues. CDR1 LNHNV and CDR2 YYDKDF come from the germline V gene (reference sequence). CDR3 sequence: CATSRDRGSEGLAKNIQYF. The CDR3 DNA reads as TGTGCCACCAGCAGAGATCGAGGCTCTGAGGGTTTAGCCAAAAACATTCAGTACTTC.

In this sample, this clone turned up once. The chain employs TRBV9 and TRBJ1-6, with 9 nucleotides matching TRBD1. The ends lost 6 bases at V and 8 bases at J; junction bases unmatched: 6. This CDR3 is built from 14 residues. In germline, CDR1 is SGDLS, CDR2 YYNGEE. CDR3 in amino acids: CASTGTGNDSPLHF. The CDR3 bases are TGTGCCAGCACCGGGACAGGGAACGATTCACCCCTCCACTTT. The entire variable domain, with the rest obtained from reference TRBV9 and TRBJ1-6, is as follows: DSGVTQTPKHLITATGQRVTLRCSPRSGDLSVYWYQQSLDQGLQFLIQYYNGEERAKGNILERFSAQQFPDLHSELNLSSLELGDSALYFCASTGTGNDSPLHFGNGTRLTVT.

In nucleotides, the CDR3 is TGCGCCAGCAGCACTCGTCGAGGGGGGGGGCTAGTAAATGAGCAGTTCTTC. Its translation is CASSTRRGGGLVNEQFF. V and J are TRBV4-1 and TRBJ2-1; TRBD2 might be the D (7 bases). The CDR3 extends over 17 amino acids. Trimming pared 5 bases from V and 7 bases from J, leaving 24 bases between. Germline V gene sequence: CDR1 MGHRA, CDR2 YSYEKL.

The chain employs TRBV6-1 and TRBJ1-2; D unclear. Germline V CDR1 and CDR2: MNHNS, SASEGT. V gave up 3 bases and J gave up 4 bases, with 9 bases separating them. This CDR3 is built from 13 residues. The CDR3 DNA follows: TGTGCCAGCAGTGATCGGACGGTCTATGGCTACACCTTC. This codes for CASSDRTVYGYTF.

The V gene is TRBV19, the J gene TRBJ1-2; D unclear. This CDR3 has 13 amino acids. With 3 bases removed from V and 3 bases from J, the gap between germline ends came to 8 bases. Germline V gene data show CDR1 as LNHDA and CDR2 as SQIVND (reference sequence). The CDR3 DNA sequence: TGTGCCAGTAGTATTACGGATCACTATGGCTACACCTTC. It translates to CASSITDHYGYTF.

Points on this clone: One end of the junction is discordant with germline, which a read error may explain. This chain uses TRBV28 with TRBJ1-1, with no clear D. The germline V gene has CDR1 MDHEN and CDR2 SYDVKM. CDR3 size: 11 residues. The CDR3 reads CASRFGPEAFF. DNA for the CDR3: TGTGCCAGCCGTTTTGGGCCTGAAGCTTTCTTT.